This TCR beta chain is drawn from a study of radiation and T cells in renal cell carcinoma. Study-level points and caveats: In blood, top tumor clones expanded by 2 weeks, shrinking by 4.

The CDR3 covers 14 residues. Germline V gives CDR1 MNHEY, CDR2 SMNVEV (reference sequence). V was shortened by 2 bases and J by 5 bases, with 9 bases between the two germline ends. Regarding time point: baseline pretreatment blood. Treatment denoted: 15 Gy SBRT to primary tumor, nephrectomy 4 weeks later. The tumor was a clear cell renal cell carcinoma. As concerns this clone: The antigen remains unidentified.

Sequencing was performed with immunoSEQ multiplex PCR; in TCRdb, only in-frame clones are kept and a portion is missing. The profile shows 120,000 to 150,000 clones, over 65% of them singletons. This chain links TRBV27 with TRBJ2-2; tentatively, D is TRBD1 or TRBD2 (5 bases each). The source was blood, collected from a patient whose treatment included radiotherapy and nephrectomy. The clonotype originates from a woman between 45 and 60 years old with renal cell carcinoma. For the CDR3, the DNA is TGTGCCAGCAGTTTAGAGGGGCCGACCGGGGAGCTGTTTTTT. This codes for CASSLEGPTGELFF.